The 30 T cell receptor beta chains below come from one sample, sequenced in a study of cytomegalovirus exposure and HLA in healthy donors. Generated by immunoSEQ multiplex PCR, the TCRdb table keeps only in-frame clones and is missing some. This sample has around 400,000 clones, with 75% to 90% found just once. Sequencing was performed on PBMCs. Receptors originate from a woman under 30 in good health and CMV-seronegative.

The chain links TRBV2 to TRBJ2-2; D may be TRBD2 (6 bases). This CDR3 region has 15 residues. Per the germline V gene, CDR1 is SNHLY and CDR2 is FYNNEI. The V and J ends lost 3 bases and 4 bases respectively, with 12 bases between them. The CDR3 sequence is CASSERGLGTGELFF. The CDR3 DNA reads TGTGCCAGCAGTGAGCGGGGTCTGGGCACCGGGGAGCTGTTTTTT.

The CDR3, as DNA: TGTGCCAGCAGTTTACCGGGGGGGGTTCATGGCTACACCTTC. This gives the protein CASSLPGGVHGYTF. The chain links TRBV28 to TRBJ1-2; D is possibly TRBD1 (5 bases). The CDR3 runs 14 residues. Looked up from germline, CDR1 is MDHEN and CDR2 is SYDVKM. V was shortened by 2 bases and J by 6 bases, with 13 bases between the two germline ends.

The gene calls are TRBV4-1 and TRBJ2-1, with a possible D match to TRBD1 (6 bases). CDR3 size: 15 residues. In germline, CDR1 is MGHRA, CDR2 YSYEKL. Deletions cut 0 bases from V and 3 bases from J, with 9 bases between. In DNA, the CDR3 is TGCGCCAGCAGCCAAGATGAGGGGGACTACAATGAGCAGTTCTTC. Its translation: CASSQDEGDYNEQFF.

The chain links TRBV6-5 to TRBJ1-1; D perhaps matches TRBD1 (5 bases). This CDR3 spans 14 amino acids. Germline V gene lookup returns CDR1 MNHEY and CDR2 SVGAGI. Trimming shortened V by 2 bases and J by 3 bases, and 10 bases separated the two germline ends. This CDR3 is CASSYDRTYTEAFF. The CDR3 DNA reads as TGTGCCAGCAGTTACGACAGAACTTACACTGAAGCTTTCTTT.

CDR3: CASSYSDWQGSNEQFF. CDR3 sequence (DNA): TGTGCCAGCAGTTATAGTGATTGGCAGGGTTCCAATGAGCAGTTCTTC. The gene calls are TRBV6-6 and TRBJ2-1; possibly TRBD1 for D (5 bases). The germline gives CDR1 MNHNY, CDR2 SVGAGI (reference sequence). The CDR3 has 16 residues. The V gene lost 3 bases and the J gene lost 6 bases, with 18 bases spanning the gap.

DNA of the CDR3: TGTGCCAGTAGTAGCCGGGACAGGCATAATCAGCCCCAGCATTTT. Translated, it gives CASSSRDRHNQPQHF. The genes are TRBV19 and TRBJ1-5, with 8 bases fitting TRBD1. CDR3 length: 15 residues. Per the germline V gene, CDR1 is LNHDA and CDR2 is SQIVND (reference sequence). Trimming at V came to 4 bases and at J to 4 bases, leaving 6 bases not matched to a gene.

V gene TRBV7-8 combines with J gene TRBJ2-7, with 10 bases fitting TRBD2. Trimming cost V 5 bases and J 0 bases; bases outside gene matches: 22. The germline CDR1 and CDR2 sequences are SGHVS and FQNEAQ. The CDR3 runs 21 residues. CDR3: CASSQGEGALRLAGYSYEQYF. The DNA for the CDR3 is TGTGCCAGCAGCCAGGGTGAGGGGGCGCTAAGACTAGCGGGCTACTCCTACGAGCAGTACTTC. Looking up the rest from reference TRBV7-8 and TRBJ2-7 gives the full variable domain: GAGVSQSPRYKVAKRGQDVALRCDPISGHVSLFWYQQALGQGPEFLTYFQNEAQLDKSGLPSDRFFAERPEGSVSTLKIQRTQQEDSAVYLCASSQGEGALRLAGYSYEQYFGPGTRLTVT.

This chain uses TRBV28 with TRBJ1-1; D not resolved. The CDR3 spans 14 residues. CDR1 and CDR2 from the germline V gene are MDHEN and SYDVKM. Trimming removed 1 base from V and 1 base from J, with 7 bases in between. The CDR3 spells CASSLFRGNTEAFF. The CDR3 nucleotides read TGTGCCAGCAGTTTATTCCGGGGGAACACTGAAGCTTTCTTT.

This clone showed up just once. This chain connects TRBV6-6 to TRBJ2-7; 9 bases match TRBD2. Germline-derived CDR1 and CDR2 are MNHNY and SVGAGI (reference sequence). V lost 6 bases to trimming and J lost 5 bases; unmatched junction nucleotides: 11. The CDR3 consists of 15 residues. The DNA for the CDR3 is TGTGCCAGCAGCCCACGAAAGACTAGCGGCCACGAGCAGTACTTC. Amino acids: CASSPRKTSGHEQYF.

The chain is built from TRBV5-1 and TRBJ2-7; 9 bases align to TRBD2. Germline trimming cut 2 bases from V and 6 bases from J; bases unmatched to any gene: 9. CDR1 and CDR2 (germline): SGHRS, YFSETQ. This CDR3 has 15 residues. The CDR3 DNA reads TGCGCCAGCAGCTTCATCGCGGGAGGGCCAGCCGAGCAGTACTTC. This gives the protein CASSFIAGGPAEQYF.

The genes are TRBV5-1 and TRBJ1-6, with no clear D. Trimming stripped 5 bases from V and 14 bases from J, with 14 bases between. The CDR3 covers 12 residues. CDR1 and CDR2 (germline): SGHRS, YFSETQ. The CDR3 nucleotides are TGCGCCAGCAGTCCCCCTCCCGGGGCCCTCCACTTT. Its protein is CASSPPPGALHF.

This chain connects TRBV25-1 to TRBJ1-1, with a tentative D call TRBD1 (5 bases). The V gene lost 0 bases and the J gene lost 0 bases, with 11 bases spanning the gap. This CDR3 has 16 residues. CDR1 is MGHDK, CDR2 SYGVNS, per germline. The CDR3 here is CASSEYSGLMNTEAFF. DNA for the CDR3: TGTGCCAGCAGTGAATACTCAGGGCTCATGAACACTGAAGCTTTCTTT.

Remarks on this clone: An end of the junction differs from the germline gene, which may be a read error. The chain employs TRBV19 and TRBJ1-1; 9 nucleotides align to TRBD1. CDR1 is LNHDA, CDR2 SQIVND, per germline (reference sequence). The CDR3 is 12 residues long. CDR3 DNA sequence: TGTGCCAGTAGTAGGACAGGGGACGCGGCACTCTTT. It is translated as CASSRTGDAALF.

The chain uses TRBV5-5 and TRBJ2-7; TRBD2 might be the D (6 bases). The CDR3 runs to 15 residues. V lost 1 base to trimming and J lost 1 base, with 12 bases between them. Germline-derived CDR1 and CDR2 are SGHKS and YYEKEE (reference sequence). The CDR3 DNA is TGTGCCAGCAGCTTGAAAGGCCGGGGGTCCTACGAGCAGTACTTC. As protein: CASSLKGRGSYEQYF.

This chain connects TRBV30 to TRBJ2-1; the D is unclear. Germline values: CDR1 GTSNPN, CDR2 SVGIG (reference sequence). The CDR3 has 15 amino acids. Trimming shortened V by 0 bases and J by 7 bases, and 16 bases separated the two germline ends. The CDR3 protein is CAWSVGWSVQNEQFF. The CDR3 nucleotides are TGTGCCTGGAGTGTTGGCTGGAGCGTTCAAAATGAGCAGTTCTTC.

The rearrangement links TRBV5-1 to TRBJ2-6, with D possibly TRBD2 on 6 matching bases. Trimming took off 3 bases at V and 0 bases at J, with 13 bases between the two ends. CDR3 length equals 17 residues. CDR1 and CDR2 from the germline V gene are SGHRS and YFSETQ. The CDR3: CASSWRDRGSGANVLTF. The CDR3, as DNA: TGCGCCAGCAGCTGGAGGGACCGGGGCTCTGGGGCCAACGTCCTGACTTTC.

The chain employs TRBV19 and TRBJ2-2; 8 bases fit TRBD2. The V segment lost 1 base and the J segment 7 bases; nucleotides outside the gene matches: 14. The CDR3 loop spans 18 amino acids. Germline V CDR1 and CDR2: LNHDA, SQIVND (reference sequence). CDR3 sequence reads: CASSIANGGRYLGGELFF. The CDR3 region has the DNA TGTGCCAGTAGTATAGCAAATGGCGGGAGGTATCTTGGCGGGGAGCTGTTTTTT.

The J gene is TRBJ2-7, the V gene TRBV28; TRBD2 matches 7 bases. This CDR3 region has 14 residues. The V and J ends lost 3 bases and 4 bases, in that order; junction bases with no gene match: 6. The germline CDR1 and CDR2 sequences are MDHEN and SYDVKM. The CDR3 DNA follows: TGTGCCAGCAGTTTGCGCGGGAGTGTTTACGAGCAGTACTTC. Residues: CASSLRGSVYEQYF.

V and J are TRBV4-1 and TRBJ2-7, with unresolved D. This CDR3 contains 13 residues. Trimming removed 0 bases from V and 3 bases from J, with 6 bases in between. In germline, CDR1 is MGHRA, CDR2 YSYEKL. The DNA of the CDR3 is TGCGCCAGCAGCCAAGAATCCGGCTACGAGCAGTACTTC. This encodes CASSQESGYEQYF.

The chain is built from TRBV6-1 and TRBJ1-5, with a weak D call TRBD1 (6 bases). The CDR3 is made up of 16 amino acids. V shed 0 bases and J shed 5 bases, with 14 bases lying between them. The germline V gene encodes CDR1 MNHNS and CDR2 SASEGT. CDR3 nucleotides: TGTGCCAGCAGTGAAGCGGGTTACGGGACACATCAGCCCCAGCATTTT. Encoded protein: CASSEAGYGTHQPQHF.

The chain recombines TRBV19 with TRBJ2-7, with D perhaps TRBD1 (5 bases). In germline, CDR1 is LNHDA, CDR2 SQIVND (reference sequence). CDR3 size: 13 residues. V was pared by 4 bases and J by 3 bases, with 10 bases between. Here the CDR3 reads CASSNSGNYEQYF. DNA for the CDR3: TGTGCCAGTAGTAATTCAGGGAACTACGAGCAGTACTTC.

The V and J genes are TRBV7-2 and TRBJ1-5, with a possible D match to TRBD1 (6 bases). Germline CDR1 SGHTA, CDR2 FQGNSA. Trimming stripped 5 bases from V and 7 bases from J, with 15 bases between. The CDR3 consists of 14 residues. The CDR3 loop is CASSRTARGQPQHF. The CDR3, as DNA: TGTGCCAGCAGCCGGACAGCTCGGGGACAGCCCCAGCATTTT.

The chain combines TRBV27 with TRBJ2-1, with 8 nucleotides matching TRBD2. The CDR3 covers 16 residues. The V segment lost 6 bases and the J segment 5 bases; nucleotides outside the gene matches: 12. Germline CDR1 MNHEY, CDR2 SMNVEV (reference sequence). The CDR3 DNA reads as TGTGCCAGCAGCCTCCGCGGGGGGATACTTAACAATGAGCAGTTCTTC. Protein product: CASSLRGGILNNEQFF.

This chain connects TRBV5-1 to TRBJ2-1; TRBD2 aligns across 7 bases. Per the germline V gene, CDR1 is SGHRS and CDR2 is YFSETQ. V was clipped by 2 bases and J by 0 bases; unmatched bases: 2. This CDR3 spans 15 amino acids. The CDR3: CASSFPGGSYNEQFF. The CDR3 nucleotides read TGCGCCAGCAGCTTCCCGGGGGGCTCCTACAATGAGCAGTTCTTC.

J is TRBJ2-7 and V is TRBV27; 7 bases line up with TRBD1. The germline V gene has CDR1 MNHEY and CDR2 SMNVEV (reference sequence). This CDR3 is built from 13 residues. V shed 10 bases and J 0 bases; nucleotides not matched to a gene: 6. In DNA, the CDR3 is TGTGCCACCACAGGGGCCTCCTCCTACGAGCAGTACTTC. Protein product: CATTGASSYEQYF.

This chain links TRBV6-1 with TRBJ2-7; a possible D gene is TRBD2 (6 bases). V shed 4 bases and J shed 3 bases, with 10 bases lying between them. This CDR3 is 13 amino acids long. Germline V lookup: CDR1 MNHNS, CDR2 SASEGT. The CDR3: CASSGRDHYEQYF. As DNA, the CDR3 is TGTGCCAGCAGTGGGCGGGACCACTACGAGCAGTACTTC.

The V gene is TRBV10-3, the J gene TRBJ1-4, with unresolved D. Trimming removed 5 bases from V and 6 bases from J, with 10 bases in between. Germline lookup yields CDR1 ENHRY and CDR2 SYGVKD. The length of the CDR3 is 13 residues. CDR3 sequence reads: CAISPLEDEKLFF. In DNA, the CDR3 is TGTGCCATCAGTCCTCTAGAGGATGAAAAACTGTTTTTT.

The chain carries TRBV7-9 and TRBJ1-2, with 9 nucleotides matching TRBD1. V shed 4 bases, J shed 4 bases, and the junction held 19 bases outside the gene matches. The CDR3 length is 19 residues. CDR1 is SEHNR and CDR2 is FQNEAQ in the germline V gene (reference sequence). The CDR3 protein is CASSSSITGTGRSGYGYTF. The CDR3, as DNA: TGTGCCAGCAGCTCGAGTATAACCGGGACAGGGCGAAGCGGCTATGGCTACACCTTC. Complete variable domain (other parts from reference TRBV7-9 and TRBJ1-2): DTGVSQNPRHKITKRGQNVTFRCDPISEHNRLYWYRQTLGQGPEFLTYFQNEAQLEKSRLLSDRFSAERPKGSFSTLEIQRTEQGDSAMYLCASSSSITGTGRSGYGYTFGSGTRLTVV.

This clone was seen a handful of times. The genes are TRBV6-5 and TRBJ1-4, with 8 bases identical to TRBD1. With V trimmed by 5 bases and J by 8 bases, 4 bases remained unmatched. The CDR3 loop spans 13 amino acids. Looked up from germline, CDR1 is MNHEY and CDR2 is SVGAGI. The CDR3 reads CASSQGAWEKLFF. The DNA of the CDR3 is TGTGCCAGCAGTCAGGGGGCTTGGGAAAAACTGTTTTTT.

The count of this clone is one. This rearrangement joins TRBV27 to TRBJ2-1, with TRBD2 matching over 14 bases. CDR3 length: 14 amino acids. Germline CDR1 reads MNHEY; CDR2 reads SMNVEV (reference sequence). V shed 6 bases, J shed 9 bases, and the junction held 4 bases outside the gene matches. Written as DNA, the CDR3 is TGTGCCAGCAGACTGACTAGCGGGAGGGGTGAGCAGTTCTTC. This sequence encodes CASRLTSGRGEQFF.